A few counts support the clone carrying this TCR beta chain. Its antigen is not known. The TCR beta CDR3 regions underwent amplification using RNA transcripts as the source. With the HTBI primer set, the TCR CDR3 went through a first round of RT-PCR. Each CDR3 protein is one row after TCRdb ran MiXCR on the multiplex PCR reads. The sample lists approximately 370,000 distinct CDR3 sequences, 17% seen once, with approximately 30% in the top ten. This sample is drawn from a study of T cells in Graves' hyperthyroidism and ophthalmopathy. At the level of the study: Upon initial diagnosis and before any treatment, peripheral blood was collected.

Findings and caveats of the study: The model anticipated ophthalmopathy a median about 7.1 months pre-onset.

Diagnostic assessment was based on clinical symptoms, serum thyroxine and TRAb, thyroid ultrasound and orbital computed tomography. The PBMCs were taken from roughly 9.3 ml of fresh peripheral blood. V shed 6 bases and J 3 bases; nucleotides not matched to a gene: 6. CDR1 is MDHEN and CDR2 is SYDVKM in the germline V gene. The length of the CDR3 is 15 residues. The sample taken for sequencing was blood. The J gene is TRBJ2-1, the V gene TRBV28, with 9 bases fitting TRBD2. This sequence was found in a young woman with Graves' hyperthyroidism that later progressed to Graves' ophthalmopathy. CDR3 bases: TGTGCCAGCAGGTACGGACTAGCGCTCTACAATGAGCAGTTCTTC. Translating it yields CASRYGLALYNEQFF.